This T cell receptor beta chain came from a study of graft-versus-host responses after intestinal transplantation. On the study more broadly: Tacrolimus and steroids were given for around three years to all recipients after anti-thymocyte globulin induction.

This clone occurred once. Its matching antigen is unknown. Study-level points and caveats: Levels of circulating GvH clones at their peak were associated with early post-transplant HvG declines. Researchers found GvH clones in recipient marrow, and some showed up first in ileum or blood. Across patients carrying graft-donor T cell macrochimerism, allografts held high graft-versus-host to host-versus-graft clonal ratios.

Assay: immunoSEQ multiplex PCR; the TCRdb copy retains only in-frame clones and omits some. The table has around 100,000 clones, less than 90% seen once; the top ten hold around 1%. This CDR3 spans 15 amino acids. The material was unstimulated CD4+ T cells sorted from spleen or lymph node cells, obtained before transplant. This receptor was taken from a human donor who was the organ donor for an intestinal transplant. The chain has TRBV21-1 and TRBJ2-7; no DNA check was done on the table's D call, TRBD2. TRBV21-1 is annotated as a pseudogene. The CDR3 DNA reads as TGTGCCAGCAGCAAAGCCGGGTCAGGTGGGGGGGAGCAGTACTTC. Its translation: CASSKAGSGGGEQYF.